Listed here are 9 T cell receptor beta chains from one sample, sequenced in a study of blood T cell repertoires in COVID-19. The table came from immunoSEQ multiplex PCR; TCRdb's copy has only in-frame clones and leaves some out. The table lists 250,000 to 300,000 clones, 75% to 90% of them singletons. The material sequenced was peripheral blood. Receptor source: a woman aged 40 to 50 who had recovered from COVID-19.

As regards this clone: At one of its ends the junction is not consistent with the germline gene, which may arise from a read error. CDR3 in amino acids: CASSEFGTLGGIF. The DNA for the CDR3 is TGTGCCAGCAGTGAATTTGGGACTCTGGGAGGGATCTTC. The chain uses TRBV6-1 and TRBJ2-1; TRBD2 aligns across 7 bases. The CDR3 contains 13 residues. Germline-derived CDR1 and CDR2 are MNHNS and SASEGT.

The J gene is TRBJ2-1, the V gene TRBV12-2; the D segment call TRBD2 is taken from the table without a DNA check. TRBV12-2 is shown as a pseudogene. The CDR3 has 16 amino acids. Here the CDR3 DNA reads TGTGCAAGTCGCTTAGTAAAGCCCACTGTGGACAATGAGCAGTTCTTC. Encoded protein: CASRLVKPTVDNEQFF.

V and J are TRBV19 and TRBJ2-5; maybe TRBD1 (5 bases). Germline V gene data show CDR1 as LNHDA and CDR2 as SQIVND (reference sequence). The ends were cut back, 4 bases at V and 1 base at J, with 13 bases in the middle. The CDR3 has 15 amino acids. The CDR3 DNA is TGTGCCAGTAGTAGATCTAGACAGCCCCAAGAGACCCAGTACTTC. Protein: CASSRSRQPQETQYF.

The chain carries TRBV3-1 (or the pseudogene TRBV3-2) and TRBJ2-1; 12 nucleotides line up with TRBD2. The CDR3 length is 19 residues. The ends lost 0 bases at V and 8 bases at J; junction bases unmatched: 14. The V gene's germline CDR1 is LGHDT and CDR2 YNNKEL (reference sequence). CDR3 nucleotides: TGTGCCAGCAGCCAAGATCTAGGCCTAGCGGGAGGGCGGTCCGATGAGCAGTTCTTC. Its translation: CASSQDLGLAGGRSDEQFF.

The rearrangement joins TRBV10-3 to TRBJ2-3, with D tentatively TRBD1 (6 bases). Trimming took off 7 bases at V and 2 bases at J, with 16 bases between the two ends. Germline CDR1 ENHRY, CDR2 SYGVKD. This CDR3 contains 15 residues. CDR3 amino acids: CAIKGGAGATDTQYF. In nucleotides, the CDR3 is TGTGCCATCAAGGGTGGGGCAGGGGCCACAGATACGCAGTATTTT.

The table lists this clone with a count of one. The chain carries TRBV14 and TRBJ1-1; possible D gene TRBD1, 6 bases. This CDR3 spans 13 amino acids. Germline CDR1 is SGHDN and CDR2 is FVKESK. The germline V and J ends were trimmed by 6 bases and 4 bases, with 12 bases remaining between them. The CDR3 DNA is TGTGCCAGCAGTGGGCCACAGGGCACTGAAGCTTTCTTT. The encoded protein is CASSGPQGTEAFF. Full variable domain (outside the CDR3, taken from reference TRBV14 and TRBJ1-1): EAGVTQFPSHSVIEKGQTVTLRCDPISGHDNLYWYRRVMGKEIKFLLHFVKESKQDESGMPNNRFLAERTGGTYSTLKVQPAELEDSGVYFCASSGPQGTEAFFGQGTRLTVV.

J is TRBJ2-6 and V is TRBV28; unclear D gene. Germline V gives CDR1 MDHEN, CDR2 SYDVKM. The CDR3 has 16 residues. Between the trimmed V and J ends, which lost 1 base and 3 bases, there was a span of 10 bases. This CDR3 reads CASSLSPPYGANVLTF. CDR3 nucleotides: TGTGCCAGCAGTTTATCCCCCCCCTATGGGGCCAACGTCCTGACTTTC.

This chain links TRBV18 with TRBJ2-1; 10 nucleotides agree with TRBD2. This CDR3 comprises 14 residues. CDR1 KGHSH and CDR2 LQKENI come from the germline V gene. The trim removed 3 bases at V and 7 bases at J, leaving 3 bases unmatched. CDR3: CASSPTSGVNEQFF. In nucleotides, the CDR3 is TGTGCCAGCTCACCCACTAGCGGGGTTAATGAGCAGTTCTTC.

This rearrangement joins TRBV5-8 to TRBJ1-1; no clear D gene. Trimming shortened V by 4 bases and J by 0 bases, and 7 bases separated the two germline ends. This CDR3 has 13 residues. Looked up from germline, CDR1 is SGHTS and CDR2 is YDEGEE. The CDR3, as DNA: TGTGCCAGCAGCCTAGACCTGAACACTGAAGCTTTCTTT. As protein: CASSLDLNTEAFF.